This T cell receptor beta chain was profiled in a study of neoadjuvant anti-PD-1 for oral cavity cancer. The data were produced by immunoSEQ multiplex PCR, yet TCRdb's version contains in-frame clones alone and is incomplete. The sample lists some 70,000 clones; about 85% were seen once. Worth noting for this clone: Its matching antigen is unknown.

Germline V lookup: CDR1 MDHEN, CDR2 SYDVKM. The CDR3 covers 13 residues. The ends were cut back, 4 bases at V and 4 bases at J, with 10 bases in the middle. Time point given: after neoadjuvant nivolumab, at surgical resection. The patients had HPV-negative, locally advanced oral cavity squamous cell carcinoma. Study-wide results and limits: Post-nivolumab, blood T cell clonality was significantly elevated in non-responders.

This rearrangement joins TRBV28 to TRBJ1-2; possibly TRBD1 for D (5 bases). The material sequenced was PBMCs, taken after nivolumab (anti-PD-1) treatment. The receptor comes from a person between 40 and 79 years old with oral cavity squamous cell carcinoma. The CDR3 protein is CASSSAGGYGYTF. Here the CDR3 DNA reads TGTGCCAGCAGTTCGGCTGGGGGCTATGGCTACACCTTC.